Listed here are 12 T cell receptor beta chains from one sample, sequenced in a study of T cell repertoires in aging, cancer and after chemotherapy. Rearranged V-D-J TRB sequences were amplified with a mixed TRB-A/B primer pool. A single record per CDR3 protein comes from TCRdb applying MiXCR to the multiplex PCR reads. The sample includes thousands of distinct CDR3 sequences, roughly 30% of them seen just once. TCR beta rearrangements were amplified from peripheral blood genomic DNA. The sample taken for sequencing was blood. The receptors originated from a human donor in good health.

The chain couples TRBV12-3 or TRBV12-4 to TRBJ2-7, with 13 positions matching TRBD2. V dropped 3 bases and J dropped 4; count of bases not matched to a gene: 3. The CDR3 runs to 15 residues. The CDR3 spells CASSLRLAGGYEQYF. CDR3 DNA: TGTGCCAGCAGTTTGCGACTAGCGGGAGGTTACGAGCAGTACTTC.

The chain uses TRBV5-6 and TRBJ2-6, with D uncertain. Trimming removed 4 bases from V and 0 bases from J, with 11 bases in between. The CDR3 spans 16 residues. The germline CDR1 and CDR2 sequences are SGHDT and YYEEEE. The CDR3 loop is CASSPMGFSGANVLTF. The CDR3 coding sequence is TGTGCCAGCAGCCCGATGGGGTTCTCTGGGGCCAACGTCCTGACTTTC.

This sequence joins TRBV19 and TRBJ1-6; no clear D. V lost 5 bases, J lost 10 bases, and 6 bases lay in between. Germline CDR1 is LNHDA and CDR2 is SQIVND (reference sequence). CDR3 length equals 11 residues. This CDR3 reads CASSANSPLHF. The CDR3 DNA follows: TGTGCCAGTAGTGCCAACTCACCCCTCCACTTT.

The chain is built from TRBV28 and TRBJ2-7; D not resolved. Trimming pared 2 bases from V and 5 bases from J, leaving 16 bases between. The germline CDR1 and CDR2 sequences are MDHEN and SYDVKM. The CDR3 runs 15 residues. CDR3 sequence reads: CASSLRLAGSDEQYF. CDR3 bases: TGTGCCAGCAGTTTACGACTGGCCGGTTCCGACGAGCAGTACTTC.

This clonotype appeared once. The chain recombines TRBV5-4 with TRBJ2-1; 7 nucleotides match TRBD2. Germline-derived CDR1 and CDR2 are SGHNT and YYREEE (reference sequence). The CDR3 sequence is 14 residues long. Germline trimming cut 4 bases from V and 9 bases from J; bases unmatched to any gene: 10. CDR3 region: CASSVGGGQGEQFF. CDR3 DNA sequence: TGTGCCAGCAGCGTCGGGGGAGGGCAAGGTGAGCAGTTCTTC.

This clonotype is deemed medium-sized. This sequence joins TRBV27 and TRBJ2-3; TRBD2 might be the D (5 bases). The CDR3 extends over 16 amino acids. Germline lookup yields CDR1 MNHEY and CDR2 SMNVEV (reference sequence). The V end was cut by 7 bases, the J end by 0 bases, with 17 bases between. The CDR3 here is CASMGSLGLSTDTQYF. The CDR3, as DNA: TGTGCCAGCATGGGGAGCCTCGGCCTCAGCACAGATACGCAGTATTTT.

V gene TRBV12-3 or TRBV12-4 combines with J gene TRBJ1-2, with TRBD1 identical over 9 bases. CDR3 length: 17 amino acids. With 5 bases clipped from V and 4 bases from J, the junction kept 14 bases outside the gene matches. The CDR3 coding sequence is TGTGCCAGCAGTACCCGGGACAGGGTTTATTCGGGCTATGGCTACACCTTC. The encoded protein is CASSTRDRVYSGYGYTF.

The chain links TRBV7-2 to TRBJ1-1; the D gene is possibly TRBD1 (5 bases). Germline-derived CDR1 and CDR2 are SGHTA and FQGNSA. This CDR3 comprises 15 residues. The V end was cut by 1 base, the J end by 5 bases, with 14 bases between. The CDR3 DNA sequence: TGTGCCAGCAGCTTAGGCAAGCAGGGTCGGACTGAAGCTTTCTTT. Its translation: CASSLGKQGRTEAFF.

This chain uses TRBV5-1 with TRBJ2-4, with D uncertain. V was cut by 4 bases and J by 7 bases, with 6 bases left in between. The CDR3 sequence is 11 residues long. Germline loops: CDR1 SGHRS, CDR2 YFSETQ. The CDR3 here is CASSLQNIQYF. The CDR3 DNA reads TGCGCCAGCAGCCTCCAGAACATTCAGTACTTC.

This chain uses TRBV11-2 with TRBJ1-1, with 8 bases that match TRBD1. The CDR3 runs to 12 residues. The junction had 8 bases not matched to a gene; V was cut back by 5 bases and J by 12 bases. Germline V gene sequence: CDR1 SGHAT, CDR2 FQNNGV. The CDR3 sequence: CASSLGQGKTFF. CDR3 nucleotides: TGTGCCAGCAGCCTCGGACAGGGCAAAACTTTCTTT.

This sequence joins TRBV19 and TRBJ1-1; TRBD1 agrees at 12 bases. The junction had 12 bases not matched to a gene; V was cut back by 9 bases and J by 1 base. Germline lookup yields CDR1 LNHDA and CDR2 SQIVND (reference sequence). This CDR3 is built from 17 residues. The CDR3 sequence is CASTSRDRGHGNTEAFF. In nucleotides, the CDR3 is TGTGCCAGCACATCCCGGGACAGGGGGCACGGGAACACTGAAGCTTTCTTT.

The chain is built from TRBV18 and TRBJ1-1; D remains unclear. V gave up 6 bases and J gave up 2 bases, with 4 bases separating them. The CDR3 is 11 amino acids. Germline loops: CDR1 KGHSH, CDR2 LQKENI. CDR3: CASSPNTEAFF. For the CDR3, the DNA is TGTGCCAGCTCCCCCAACACTGAAGCTTTCTTT. Together with reference TRBV18 and TRBJ1-1, the CDR3 gives the full variable domain: NAGVMQNPRHLVRRRGQEARLRCSPMKGHSHVYWYRQLPEEGLKFMVYLQKENIIDESGMPKERFSAEFPKEGPSILRIQQVVRGDSAAYFCASSPNTEAFFGQGTRLTVV.